Listed below are T cell receptor beta chains from one sample, sequenced in a study of blood T cell repertoires in COVID-19. Profiling relied on immunoSEQ multiplex PCR, and the TCRdb table lists in-frame clones only, not all of them. The data show roughly 87,000 clones, approximately 84% seen once. The specimen was peripheral blood. These receptor sequences come from a woman aged 60-75 years with acute or convalescent COVID-19. CDR3s leave out the opening cysteine and the closing phenylalanine or tryptophan.

j_call | v_call | cdr3_aa
TRBJ2-3 | TRBV15 | ATSFDGGSTDTQY
TRBJ1-5 | TRBV10-1 | ASFPHRGGNQPQH
TRBJ2-1 | TRBV7-3 | ASSLPGGAYNEQF
TRBJ2-3 | TRBV10-2 | ASSADRLGSDTQY
TRBJ1-3 | TRBV6-5 | ASSRYSSGNTIY
TRBJ2-3 | TRBV5-1 | ASSRTSPDTQY
TRBJ2-5 | TRBV30 | AWSVGQGPQETQY
TRBJ1-4 | TRBV11-2 | ASSIRDSFNEKLF
TRBJ1-1 | TRBV6-1 | ASSETSADTEAF
TRBJ2-1 | TRBV20-1 | SCAYRNEQF
TRBJ1-5 | TRBV28 | ASSLFGTPSNQPQH
TRBJ1-2 | TRBV24-1 | ATSARGGDDYYGYT
TRBJ1-5 | TRBV7-9 | ASSPSGGPSNQPQH
TRBJ1-2 | TRBV9 | ASSVDTRTNYGYT
TRBJ1-3 | TRBV7-2 | ASSSSWGTGNTIY
TRBJ1-6 | TRBV3-1/TRBV3-2 | ASSLIGQGWNSPLH
TRBJ1-2 | TRBV6-2/TRBV6-3 | ASSRGGVGYT
TRBJ2-1 | TRBV7-2 | ASRIGLQEQF
TRBJ1-1 | TRBV11-1 | ASSLTNRVNTEAF
TRBJ1-5 | TRBV6-5 | ASSSQQNQPQH
TRBJ1-6 | TRBV7-9 | ASSLNNSPLH
TRBJ1-4 | TRBV28 | ASSPSGPGEEKLF
TRBJ1-1 | TRBV9 | ASSDGTGVSNTEAF
TRBJ2-7 | TRBV6-5 | ASSSPGQGNRYEQY
TRBJ1-4 | TRBV30 | AWSVQGAWEKLF
TRBJ1-5 | TRBV27 | ASSLSTGQPQH
TRBJ2-4 | TRBV4-2 | ASSQDTNRNIQY
TRBJ2-1 | TRBV5-4 | ASSSGLAGGVVKQF
TRBJ1-2 | TRBV28 | ASSLGQIGGYT
TRBJ2-3 | TRBV10-3 | AISESRQGMADTQY
TRBJ1-6 | TRBV7-2 | ASSFRTANSPLH
TRBJ1-2 | TRBV7-2 | ASSLEAAGSYT
TRBJ1-5 | TRBV6-2/TRBV6-3 | ASSTGFSGQQPQH
TRBJ1-1 | TRBV5-1 | ASSPQTGVEAF
TRBJ2-5 | TRBV21-1 | ASSPQRRQRGETQY
TRBJ1-3 | TRBV11-3 | ASSLGRYGNTIY